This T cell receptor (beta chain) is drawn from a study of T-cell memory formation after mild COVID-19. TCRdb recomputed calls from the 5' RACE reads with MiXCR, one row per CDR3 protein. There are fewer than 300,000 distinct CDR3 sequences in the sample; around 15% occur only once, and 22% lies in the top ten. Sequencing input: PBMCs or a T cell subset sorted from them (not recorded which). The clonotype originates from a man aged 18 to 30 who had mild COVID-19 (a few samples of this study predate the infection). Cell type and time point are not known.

CDR3 in DNA: TGTGCCAGCAGTTCAAGTTGGAACAATGAGCAGTTCTTC. Translated, it gives CASSSSWNNEQFF. The chain couples TRBV3-1 to TRBJ2-1; D remains ambiguous. V lost 6 bases and J lost 5, with 11 bases in between. Germline CDR1 and CDR2: LGHDT and YNNKEL (reference sequence). The CDR3 totals 13 residues.